The 2 T cell receptor beta chains listed next were all sequenced from one sample in a study of blood T cell repertoires in COVID-19. Clones were sequenced by immunoSEQ multiplex PCR, and TCRdb holds only the in-frame ones, with some missing. The sample contains 240,000 or so clones, about 80% of which appear only once. The sequencing sample was made of peripheral blood. The receptors come from a woman of 80 years or more with acute or convalescent COVID-19.

This sequence joins TRBV4-1 and TRBJ1-4; 7 positions match TRBD1. V dropped 0 bases and J dropped 5; count of bases not matched to a gene: 9. There are 17 residues in the CDR3. Germline-derived CDR1 and CDR2 are MGHRA and YSYEKL. The CDR3 sequence is CASSQDITAGGNEKLFF. The CDR3 DNA reads as TGCGCCAGCAGCCAAGATATCACCGCAGGGGGGAATGAAAAACTGTTTTTT.

The chain uses TRBV6-5 and TRBJ2-4, with 12 bases that match TRBD2. The V and J ends lost 7 bases and 6 bases, in that order; junction bases with no gene match: 4. CDR3 length: 14 residues. Germline lookup yields CDR1 MNHEY and CDR2 SVGAGI. CDR3 amino acids: CASKPGLAGNIQYF. CDR3 nucleotide sequence: TGTGCCAGCAAGCCGGGACTAGCGGGAAACATTCAGTACTTC.